The table lists the clone carrying this T cell receptor (beta chain) with many counts. The antigen is unknown. MiXCR, applied by TCRdb to the 5' RACE reads, yields one record per CDR3 protein. The profile shows around 150,000 distinct CDR3 sequences, 11% of them singletons. This sample is part of a study of CD8 T cells in ankylosing spondylitis. This CDR3 has 13 amino acids. Germline V gene sequence: CDR1 ENHRY, CDR2 SYGVKD. The ends lost 5 bases at V and 2 bases at J; junction bases unmatched: 1. Study-wide results and limits: Earlier authors reported some of these motif variants in reactive arthritis synovial fluid and blood.

V is TRBV10-3 and J is TRBJ1-1; 8 bases map to TRBD1. The clonotype was recovered from a male donor with ankylosing spondylitis or in good health (not recorded which). The specimen sequenced was blood, either unsorted or a sorted T cell fraction (not recorded which). The CDR3 spells CAISSGGNTEAFF. Written as DNA, the CDR3 is TGTGCCATCAGTTCAGGGGGCAACACTGAAGCTTTCTTT.